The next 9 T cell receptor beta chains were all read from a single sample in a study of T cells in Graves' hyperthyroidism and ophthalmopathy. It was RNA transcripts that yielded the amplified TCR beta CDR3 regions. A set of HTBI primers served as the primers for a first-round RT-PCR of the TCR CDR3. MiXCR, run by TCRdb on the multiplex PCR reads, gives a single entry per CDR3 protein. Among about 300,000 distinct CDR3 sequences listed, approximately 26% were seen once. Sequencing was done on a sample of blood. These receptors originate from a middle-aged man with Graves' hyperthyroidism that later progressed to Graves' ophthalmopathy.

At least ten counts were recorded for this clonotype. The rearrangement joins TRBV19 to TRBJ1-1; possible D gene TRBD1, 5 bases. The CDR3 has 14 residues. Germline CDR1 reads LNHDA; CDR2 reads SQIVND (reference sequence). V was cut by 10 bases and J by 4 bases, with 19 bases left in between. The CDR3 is CATEEGGGTTEAFF. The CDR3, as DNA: TGTGCCACCGAGGAGGGAGGCGGGACCACTGAAGCTTTCTTT.

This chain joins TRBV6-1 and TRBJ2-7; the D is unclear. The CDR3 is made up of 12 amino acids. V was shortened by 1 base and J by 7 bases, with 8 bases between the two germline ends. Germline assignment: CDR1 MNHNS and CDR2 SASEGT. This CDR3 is CASSEGGREQYF. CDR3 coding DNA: TGTGCCAGCAGTGAAGGAGGACGGGAGCAGTACTTC.

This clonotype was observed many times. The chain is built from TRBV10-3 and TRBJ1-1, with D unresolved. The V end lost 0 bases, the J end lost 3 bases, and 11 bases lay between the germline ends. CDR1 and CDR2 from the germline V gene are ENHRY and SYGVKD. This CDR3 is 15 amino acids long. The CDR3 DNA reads TGTGCCATCAGTGAGTCAGGCGGTTTCGACACTGAAGCTTTCTTT. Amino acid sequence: CAISESGGFDTEAFF.

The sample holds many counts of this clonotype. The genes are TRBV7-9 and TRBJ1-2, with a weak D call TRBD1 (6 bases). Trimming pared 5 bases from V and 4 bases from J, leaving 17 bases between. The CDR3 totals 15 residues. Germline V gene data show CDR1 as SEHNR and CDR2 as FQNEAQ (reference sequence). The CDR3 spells CASSMGHNPVYGYTF. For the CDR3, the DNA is TGTGCCAGCAGCATGGGACACAACCCAGTCTATGGCTACACCTTC.

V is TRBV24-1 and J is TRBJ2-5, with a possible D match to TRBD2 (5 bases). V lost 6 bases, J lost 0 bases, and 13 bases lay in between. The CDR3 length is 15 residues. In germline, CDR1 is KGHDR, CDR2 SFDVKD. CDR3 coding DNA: TGTGCCACCAGTTCTACCACTAGGTACCAAGAGACCCAGTACTTC. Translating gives CATSSTTRYQETQYF.

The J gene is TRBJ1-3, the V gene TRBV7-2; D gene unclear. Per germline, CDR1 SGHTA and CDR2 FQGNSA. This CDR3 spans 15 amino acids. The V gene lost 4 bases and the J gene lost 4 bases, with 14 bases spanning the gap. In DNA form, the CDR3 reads TGTGCCAGCAGCTATGGGATTGCTGGGGGAAACACCATATATTTT. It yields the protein CASSYGIAGGNTIYF.

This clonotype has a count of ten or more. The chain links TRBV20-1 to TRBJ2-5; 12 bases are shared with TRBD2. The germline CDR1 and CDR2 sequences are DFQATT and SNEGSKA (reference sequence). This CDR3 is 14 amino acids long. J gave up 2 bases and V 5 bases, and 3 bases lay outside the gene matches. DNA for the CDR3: TGCAGTGCTGGACTAGCGGGATTACAAGAGACCCAGTACTTC. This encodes CSAGLAGLQETQYF.

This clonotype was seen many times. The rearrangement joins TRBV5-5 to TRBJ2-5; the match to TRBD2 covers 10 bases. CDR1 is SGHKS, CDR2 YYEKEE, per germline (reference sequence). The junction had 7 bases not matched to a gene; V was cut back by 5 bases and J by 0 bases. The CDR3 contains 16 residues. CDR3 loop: CASSLSTSGYQETQYF. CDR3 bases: TGTGCCAGCAGTCTATCGACTAGCGGGTACCAAGAGACCCAGTACTTC.

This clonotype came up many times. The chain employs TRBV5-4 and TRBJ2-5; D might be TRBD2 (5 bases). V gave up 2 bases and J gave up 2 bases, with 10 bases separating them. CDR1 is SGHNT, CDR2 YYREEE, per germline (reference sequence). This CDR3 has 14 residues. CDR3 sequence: CASSLRRLQETQYF. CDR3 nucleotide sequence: TGTGCCAGCAGCTTACGGAGGCTGCAAGAGACCCAGTACTTC.